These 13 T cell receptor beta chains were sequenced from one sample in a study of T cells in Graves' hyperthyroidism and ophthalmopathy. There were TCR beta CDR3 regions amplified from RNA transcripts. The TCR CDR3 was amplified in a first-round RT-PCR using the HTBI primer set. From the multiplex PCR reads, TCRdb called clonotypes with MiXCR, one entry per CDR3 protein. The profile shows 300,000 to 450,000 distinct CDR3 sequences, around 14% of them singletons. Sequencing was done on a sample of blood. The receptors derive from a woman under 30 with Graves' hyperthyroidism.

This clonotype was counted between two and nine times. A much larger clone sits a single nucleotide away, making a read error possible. The CDR3, as DNA: TGTGCCAGCAGCCCGGCCGGGACTAGCGGGAGAACAGATACGCAGTATTTT. It codes for CASSPAGTSGRTDTQYF. The rearrangement joins TRBV7-3 to TRBJ2-3; 14 bases fit TRBD2. Germline V gene sequence: CDR1 SGHTA, CDR2 FQGTGA. The junction had 7 bases not matched to a gene; V was cut back by 5 bases and J by 3 bases. This CDR3 is built from 17 residues.

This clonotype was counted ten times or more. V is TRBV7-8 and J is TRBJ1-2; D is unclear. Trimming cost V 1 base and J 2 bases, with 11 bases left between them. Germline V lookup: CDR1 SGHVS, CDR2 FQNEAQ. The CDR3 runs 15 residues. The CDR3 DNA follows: TGTGCCAGCAGCTTAGGGAGGAGGGCGAACTATGGCTACACCTTC. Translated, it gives CASSLGRRANYGYTF.

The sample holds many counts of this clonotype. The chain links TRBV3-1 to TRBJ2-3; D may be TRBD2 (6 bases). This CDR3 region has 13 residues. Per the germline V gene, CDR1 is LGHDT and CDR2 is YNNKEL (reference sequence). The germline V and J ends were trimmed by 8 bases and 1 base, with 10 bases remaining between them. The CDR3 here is CASGWEGTDTQYF. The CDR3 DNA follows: TGTGCCAGCGGCTGGGAGGGCACAGATACGCAGTATTTT.

CDR3 loop: CASSQLEFLTSGRRRGTDTQYF. The CDR3 bases are TGCGCCAGCAGCCAGCTAGAGTTCTTGACTAGCGGGAGAAGAAGGGGCACAGATACGCAGTATTTT. This chain uses TRBV4-1 with TRBJ2-3, with 12 positions matching TRBD2. Germline CDR1 reads MGHRA; CDR2 reads YSYEKL. V shed 3 bases, J shed 1 base, and the junction held 20 bases outside the gene matches. The CDR3 sequence is 22 residues long.

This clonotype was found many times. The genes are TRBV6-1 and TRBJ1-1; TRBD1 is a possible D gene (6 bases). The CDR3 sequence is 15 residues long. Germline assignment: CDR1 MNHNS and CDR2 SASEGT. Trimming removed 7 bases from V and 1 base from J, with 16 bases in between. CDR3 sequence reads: CASTSGAGANTEAFF. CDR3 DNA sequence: TGTGCCAGCACCTCAGGAGCAGGGGCGAACACTGAAGCTTTCTTT.

CDR3 coding DNA: TGTGCCAGCAGCTTAGCGAGGTCAGGGATCGATGAAGATACGCAGTATTTT. It specifies CASSLARSGIDEDTQYF. The chain joins TRBV7-9 to TRBJ2-3; possibly TRBD1 for D (5 bases). V was pared by 0 bases and J by 5 bases, with 18 bases between. Germline V gene data show CDR1 as SEHNR and CDR2 as FQNEAQ (reference sequence). This CDR3 has 17 amino acids. The full variable domain, its missing parts supplied by reference TRBV7-9 and TRBJ2-3, is DTGVSQNPRHKITKRGQNVTFRCDPISEHNRLYWYRQTLGQGPEFLTYFQNEAQLEKSRLLSDRFSAERPKGSFSTLEIQRTEQGDSAMYLCASSLARSGIDEDTQYFGPGTRLTVL.

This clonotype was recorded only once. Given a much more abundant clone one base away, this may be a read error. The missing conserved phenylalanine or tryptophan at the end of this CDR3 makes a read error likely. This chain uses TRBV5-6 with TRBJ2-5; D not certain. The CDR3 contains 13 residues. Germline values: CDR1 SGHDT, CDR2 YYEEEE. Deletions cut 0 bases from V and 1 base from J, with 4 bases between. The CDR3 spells CASSLDIQETQYS. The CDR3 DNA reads TGTGCCAGCAGCTTGGACATCCAAGAGACCCAGTACTCC.

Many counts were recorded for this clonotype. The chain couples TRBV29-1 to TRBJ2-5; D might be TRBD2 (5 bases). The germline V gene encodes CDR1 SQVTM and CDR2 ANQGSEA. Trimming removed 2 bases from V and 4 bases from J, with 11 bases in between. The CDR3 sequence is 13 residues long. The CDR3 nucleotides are TGCAGCGTTGAAACGGACTGGGGAGAGACCCAGTACTTC. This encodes CSVETDWGETQYF.

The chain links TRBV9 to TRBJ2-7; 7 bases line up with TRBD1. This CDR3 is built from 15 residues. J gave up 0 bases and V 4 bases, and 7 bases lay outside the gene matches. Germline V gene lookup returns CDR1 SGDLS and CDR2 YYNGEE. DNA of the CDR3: TGTGCCAGCAGCCAAACGGGACAGAGCTCCTACGAGCAGTACTTC. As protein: CASSQTGQSSYEQYF.

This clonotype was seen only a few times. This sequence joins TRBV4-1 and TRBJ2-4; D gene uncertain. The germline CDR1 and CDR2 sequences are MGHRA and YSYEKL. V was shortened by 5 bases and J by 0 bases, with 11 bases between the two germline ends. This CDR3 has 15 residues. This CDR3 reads CASSLLALAKNIQYF. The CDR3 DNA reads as TGCGCCAGCAGCTTATTAGCATTAGCCAAAAACATTCAGTACTTC.

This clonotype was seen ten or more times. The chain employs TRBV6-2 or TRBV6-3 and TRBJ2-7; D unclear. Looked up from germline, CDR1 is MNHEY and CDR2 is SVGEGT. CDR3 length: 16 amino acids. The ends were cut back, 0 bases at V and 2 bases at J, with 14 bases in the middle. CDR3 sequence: CASSYSWPPAPYEQYF. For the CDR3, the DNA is TGTGCCAGCAGTTACTCCTGGCCGCCCGCCCCCTACGAGCAGTACTTC.

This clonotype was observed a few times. CDR3 bases: TGTGCCAGTAGTACCTACCCTAGCGGGAGGTTGGACGAGCAGTTCTTC. Translating gives CASSTYPSGRLDEQFF. The V gene is TRBV19, the J gene TRBJ2-1; 11 positions agree with TRBD2. CDR1 is LNHDA and CDR2 is SQIVND in the germline V gene (reference sequence). V dropped 4 bases and J dropped 10; count of bases not matched to a gene: 12. The CDR3 spans 16 residues.

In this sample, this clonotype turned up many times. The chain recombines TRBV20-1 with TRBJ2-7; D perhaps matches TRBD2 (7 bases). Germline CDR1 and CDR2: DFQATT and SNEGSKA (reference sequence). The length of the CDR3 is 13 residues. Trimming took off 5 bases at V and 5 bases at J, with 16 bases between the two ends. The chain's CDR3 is CSAGTGGRDEQYF. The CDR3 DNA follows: TGCAGTGCTGGGACCGGGGGGCGCGACGAGCAGTACTTC.